A selection of T cell receptor beta chains follows, all from one sample in a study of PD-1 blockade in classical Hodgkin lymphoma. Libraries were prepared by immunoSEQ multiplex PCR; TCRdb keeps only in-frame clonotypes and omits some of them. The sample carries 25,000 to 35,000 clones, around 68% recorded once. The sample was peripheral blood mononuclear cells (PBMCs), taken before the fourth cycle of nivolumab. The receptor source for this set is a human donor with classical Hodgkin lymphoma. The CDR3 runs from the conserved cysteine through the conserved F or W. The order of the fields is clone size, D gene, J gene, V gene, CDR3 DNA, CDR3 protein. A D gene is named only where the DNA matches it firmly. Part of the rows lack a size; the others show once, few, many or a class for expanded clones.

once | NA | TRBJ2-7 | TRBV6-5 | TGTGCCAGCGACCCAAGTGGGCCGTCCCAATACGAGCAGTACTTC | CASDPSGPSQYEQYF
NA | TRBD1 | TRBJ2-5 | TRBV13 | TGTGCCAGCAGCTCCGGGACAGGGGTACAGGGGACCCAAGAGACCCAGTACTTC | CASSSGTGVQGTQETQYF
few | NA | TRBJ2-2 | TRBV9 | TGTGCCAGCAGCGTAGAGATACAGCGGAACACCGGGGAGCTGTTTTTT | CASSVEIQRNTGELFF
NA | TRBD1 | TRBJ1-6 | TRBV7-9 | TGTGCCAGCAGCTCCCCTTGGACAGGGTACTCACCCCTCCACTTT | CASSSPWTGYSPLHF
NA | NA | TRBJ2-5 | TRBV18 | TGTGCCAGCTCGTCCGGCCCCGGGTGGGAGACCCAGTACTTC | CASSSGPGWETQYF
few | TRBD1 | TRBJ2-1 | TRBV19 | TGTGCCAGTAGTACGTCCGTGACAGGGGAATCGGATGAGCAGTTCTTC | CASSTSVTGESDEQFF
NA | TRBD2 | TRBJ2-3 | TRBV7-7 | TGTGCCAGCAGCCGGGAGGTCGCAGATACGCAGTATTTT | CASSREVADTQYF
NA | NA | TRBJ2-1 | TRBV28 | TGTGCCAGCCGGGCCTTGTCTAGGACCCCCTACAATGAGCAGTTCTTC | CASRALSRTPYNEQFF
medium-sized | TRBD1 | TRBJ1-1 | TRBV4-2 | TGTGCCAGCAGCCATGGACAGGCGAACACTGAAGCTTTCTTT | CASSHGQANTEAFF
NA | TRBD1 | TRBJ2-2 | TRBV29-1 | TGCAGCGTTCCGGGACAGGGGGCGCTGACCGGGGAGCTGTTTTTT | CSVPGQGALTGELFF
NA | NA | TRBJ2-7 | TRBV6-5 | TGTGCCAGCAGTTACTCGAGGCTCCTGGGAAACTACGAGCAGTACTTC | CASSYSRLLGNYEQYF
once | TRBD2 | TRBJ2-1 | TRBV9 | TGTGCCAGCAGCGCCAACCCGACAGCGGGAGAATACAATGAGCAGTTCTTC | CASSANPTAGEYNEQFF
NA | NA | TRBJ2-1 | TRBV4-2 | TGTGCCAGCAGCCAAGATATTGGGCACAATGAGCAGTTCTTC | CASSQDIGHNEQFF
NA | TRBD1 | TRBJ2-1 | TRBV11-2 | TGTGCCAGCAGTAGACAGGGGGCGCAAGGTGAGCAGTTCTTC | CASSRQGAQGEQFF
NA | NA | TRBJ2-1 | TRBV11-1 | TGTGCCAGCAGCTTAATCGCTTACAATGAGCAGTTCTTC | CASSLIAYNEQFF
NA | TRBD1 | TRBJ1-2 | TRBV4-2 | TGTGCCAGCAGCCAAGGACTTCCAAACGCTAATCCGGGACAGGGGTACTATGGCTACACCTTC | CASSQGLPNANPGQGYYGYTF
NA | NA | TRBJ1-6 | TRBV2 | TGTGCCAGCAGTGATTCGGGGGCAGATGGTTCACCCCTCCACTTT | CASSDSGADGSPLHF
NA | NA | TRBJ2-1 | TRBV27 | TGTGCCAGCAGGGACCAAACCTCCTACAATGAGCAGTTCTTC | CASRDQTSYNEQFF
NA | TRBD2 | TRBJ2-3 | TRBV27 | TGTGCCAGCAGTTCCCTAGCGGGAGCGGAAGCGTATTTT | CASSSLAGAEAYF
NA | NA | TRBJ2-3 | TRBV11-1 | TGTGCCAGCAGCTTACCCCCGGGCCCCGTGACGCAGTATTTT | CASSLPPGPVTQYF
NA | NA | TRBJ2-7 | TRBV27 | TGTGCCAGCAGTCCCGGGGTTAGGCACTACGAGCAGTACTTC | CASSPGVRHYEQYF
few | NA | TRBJ1-4 | TRBV25-1 | TGTGCCAGCCGTAGTGAAAAACTGTTTTTT | CASRSEKLFF
once | NA | TRBJ1-1 | TRBV30 | TGTGCCTCGCGGGGGGACACTGAAGCTTTCTTT | CASRGDTEAFF
NA | NA | TRBJ2-6 | TRBV5-8 | TGTGCCAGCAGCTTGGGGGAAAGTGGGGCCAACGTCCTGACTTTC | CASSLGESGANVLTF
NA | TRBD1 | TRBJ2-1 | TRBV27 | TGTGCCAGCAGTGTAATCCGGGACAGGGTTGAGCAGTTCTTC | CASSVIRDRVEQFF